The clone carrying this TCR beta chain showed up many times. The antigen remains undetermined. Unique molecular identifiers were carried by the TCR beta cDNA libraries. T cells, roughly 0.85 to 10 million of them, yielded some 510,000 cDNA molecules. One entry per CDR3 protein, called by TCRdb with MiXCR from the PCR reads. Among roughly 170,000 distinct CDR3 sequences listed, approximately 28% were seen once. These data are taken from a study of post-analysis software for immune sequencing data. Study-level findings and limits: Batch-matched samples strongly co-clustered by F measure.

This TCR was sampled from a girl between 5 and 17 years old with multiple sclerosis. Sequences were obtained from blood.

CDR3 sequence: CASSLRTSGNEQYF. In nucleotides, the CDR3 is TGTGCCAGCAGCTTACGGACTAGCGGCAACGAGCAGTACTTC. The chain links TRBV7-2 to TRBJ2-7; 10 nucleotides match TRBD2. Looked up from germline, CDR1 is SGHTA and CDR2 is FQGNSA. This CDR3 contains 14 residues. Trimming cost V 2 bases and J 5 bases; bases outside gene matches: 3.